The 9 T cell receptor beta chains below all came from one sample that was sequenced in a study of blood T cell repertoires in COVID-19. Sequencing was performed with immunoSEQ multiplex PCR; in TCRdb, only in-frame clones are kept and a portion is missing. The sample shows some 170,000 clones, around 81% of them seen only once. The sequencing input was peripheral blood. The receptors originated from a man in his sixties with active or convalescent COVID-19.

The rearrangement uses TRBV28 and TRBJ2-5; 14 nucleotides agree with TRBD2. Germline CDR1 and CDR2: MDHEN and SYDVKM. V lost 3 bases and J lost 5; bases outside the gene matches: 8. The CDR3 loop spans 17 amino acids. CDR3 in amino acids: CASSLGGTSGSRETQYF. For the CDR3, the DNA is TGTGCCAGCAGTTTGGGGGGGACTAGCGGGAGCAGGGAGACCCAGTACTTC.

This chain connects TRBV28 to TRBJ1-2, with TRBD1 matching over 11 bases. Germline loops: CDR1 MDHEN, CDR2 SYDVKM. The CDR3 consists of 17 residues. V shed 5 bases, J shed 4 bases, and the junction held 12 bases outside the gene matches. CDR3 nucleotides: TGTGCCAGCAGTATCGGACAGGGGGCCAGCCCCATCTATGGCTACACCTTC. Translation gives CASSIGQGASPIYGYTF.

V gene TRBV3-1 (or the pseudogene TRBV3-2) combines with J gene TRBJ2-3, with unresolved D. Between the trimmed V and J ends, which lost 0 bases and 5 bases, there was a span of 3 bases. CDR3 size: 12 residues. CDR1 is LGHDT, CDR2 YNNKEL, per germline (reference sequence). This CDR3 reads CASSQDIDTQYF. CDR3 DNA: TGTGCCAGCAGCCAAGATATAGATACGCAGTATTTT.

This chain's CDR3 is CASSGGQAEAFF. The CDR3 region has the DNA TGTGCCAGCAGCGGTGGACAGGCGGAAGCTTTCTTT. The chain is built from TRBV9 and TRBJ1-1, with 7 bases lining up with TRBD1. The germline V gene has CDR1 SGDLS and CDR2 YYNGEE. This CDR3 region has 12 residues. With V trimmed by 3 bases and J by 8 bases, 4 bases remained unmatched.

The chain couples TRBV7-6 to TRBJ2-7; the match to TRBD1 covers 9 bases. Per the germline V gene, CDR1 is SGHVS and CDR2 is FNYEAQ. V gave up 0 bases and J gave up 4 bases; unmatched junction bases: 4. This CDR3 comprises 15 residues. The CDR3 here is CASSLATGGLYEQYF. In DNA, the CDR3 is TGTGCCAGCAGCTTAGCGACAGGGGGACTATACGAGCAGTACTTC.

This chain joins TRBV5-1 and TRBJ1-2; D is unclear. The CDR3 length is 16 residues. V was cut by 0 bases and J by 5 bases, with 17 bases left in between. Germline assignment: CDR1 SGHRS and CDR2 YFSETQ. The CDR3 spells CASSLGQIGRRYGYTF. The CDR3 region has the DNA TGCGCCAGCAGCTTGGGGCAGATTGGCCGCAGATATGGCTACACCTTC.

The genes are TRBV5-8 and TRBJ1-5; no definite D call. This CDR3 spans 11 amino acids. V lost 5 bases and J lost 9, with 9 bases in between. The germline CDR1 and CDR2 sequences are SGHTS and YDEGEE. The CDR3 coding sequence is TGTGCCAGCAGGGCGGAGGGGCCCCAGCATTTT. As protein: CASRAEGPQHF.

The chain employs TRBV29-1 and TRBJ2-1; 8 bases map to TRBD2. Germline lookup yields CDR1 SQVTM and CDR2 ANQGSEA. V shed 6 bases, J shed 4 bases, and the junction held 11 bases outside the gene matches. The CDR3 extends over 15 amino acids. The CDR3 spells CSVRQPGLEYNEQFF. In nucleotides, the CDR3 is TGCAGCGTCAGACAGCCGGGACTAGAATACAATGAGCAGTTCTTC.

This clone was counted between two and nine times. The chain has TRBV28 and TRBJ1-2; a possible D gene is TRBD1 (5 bases). The CDR3 is 11 residues long. Germline V lookup: CDR1 MDHEN, CDR2 SYDVKM. V lost 2 bases to trimming and J lost 7 bases, with 5 bases between them. The CDR3 loop reads CASSLRGGYTF. CDR3 coding DNA: TGTGCCAGCAGTTTAAGGGGTGGCTACACCTTC.